This T cell receptor (beta chain) was recorded in a study of blood T cells in healthy people across ages. With 1 base removed from V and 7 bases from J, the gap between germline ends came to 5 bases. This CDR3 contains 11 residues. Samples had at least 6.5 million PBMCs isolated from them. The second PCR ran roughly 6 to 11 cycles with a sample-barcoded 5' primer and J-beta primers. TCRdb fed the 5' RACE reads into MiXCR, producing one record per CDR3 protein. The sample consists of 550,000 to 750,000 distinct CDR3 sequences, 20% to 25% of them appearing once. This clonotype was picked up many times. Material for sequencing was blood. V and J are TRBV12-3 or TRBV12-4 and TRBJ2-7, with D possibly being TRBD2 (5 bases). This TCR derives from an older man in good health. The CDR3 DNA follows: TGTGCCAGCAGTTTAGGGACTGAGCAGTACTTC. Translated, it gives CASSLGTEQYF.